The 15 T cell receptor beta chains presented below share a single source sample, sequenced in a study of OX40 agonist ivuxolimab in advanced cancers. Library prep was done by the immunoSEQ multiplex PCR assay. The clones in this table, taken by TCRdb from immuneACCESS, are in-frame only. Not every clone is retained; where verified, under half of the shortfall comes from an unresolved V gene, and the cause of the rest is unknown. For this sample the table gives 65,000 to 70,000 clones, of which around four fifths were detected only once. The top ten clonotypes cover approximately 0.4% of the sample. Sequenced material: CD4+ or CD8+ T cells sorted from blood, taken in a trial of the OX40 agonist ivuxolimab. The receptors derive from an adult with an advanced solid tumor such as melanoma, head and neck, liver or kidney cancer.

The chain links TRBV7-9 to TRBJ1-3; D might be TRBD1 (5 bases). V lost 5 bases, J lost 3 bases, and 11 bases lay in between. Germline CDR1 and CDR2: SEHNR and FQNEAQ (reference sequence). The length of the CDR3 is 14 residues. The CDR3 bases are TGTGCCAGCAGCGTCTTCGGGGGTGGAAACACCATATATTTT. It is translated as CASSVFGGGNTIYF.

V usage is TRBV19 and J usage is TRBJ1-1; 10 nucleotides line up with TRBD1. This CDR3 region has 14 residues. Germline lookup yields CDR1 LNHDA and CDR2 SQIVND (reference sequence). With 5 bases clipped from V and 6 bases from J, the junction kept 6 bases outside the gene matches. The CDR3 here is CASSPRDRGSEAFF. The CDR3 DNA reads as TGTGCCAGTAGTCCCCGGGACAGGGGTTCTGAAGCTTTCTTT.

The chain recombines TRBV28 with TRBJ1-2; 10 nucleotides line up with TRBD1. The V and J ends lost 5 bases and 4 bases, in that order; junction bases with no gene match: 1. The CDR3 length is 13 residues. CDR1 MDHEN and CDR2 SYDVKM come from the germline V gene. CDR3 coding DNA: TGTGCCAGCAGTCGGACAGGGGGCTATGGCTACACCTTC. Its translation is CASSRTGGYGYTF.

A single count supports this clone. The chain links TRBV7-8 to TRBJ2-1, with D hard to call. The CDR3 consists of 17 residues. V dropped 1 base and J dropped 0 bases, with 13 bases sitting between them. Germline assignment: CDR1 SGHVS and CDR2 FQNEAQ. CDR3 residues: CASSLVNPRSSYNEQFF. CDR3 DNA: TGTGCCAGCAGCTTAGTCAACCCACGAAGCTCCTACAATGAGCAGTTCTTC.

The genes are TRBV9 and TRBJ1-3; 9 nucleotides match TRBD1. Germline CDR1 and CDR2: SGDLS and YYNGEE. The CDR3 spans 15 residues. Unmatched junction bases numbered 8, after V lost 2 bases and J lost 8 bases. The CDR3 here is CASSVRTGVGYTIYF. The CDR3 DNA follows: TGTGCCAGCAGCGTTAGGACAGGGGTAGGATACACCATATATTTT. Full variable domain (missing parts from reference TRBV9 and TRBJ1-3): DSGVTQTPKHLITATGQRVTLRCSPRSGDLSVYWYQQSLDQGLQFLIQYYNGEERAKGNILERFSAQQFPDLHSELNLSSLELGDSALYFCASSVRTGVGYTIYFGEGSWLTVV.

The genes are TRBV7-2 and TRBJ2-2; TRBD1 matches at 9 bases. V trimming: 4 bases; J trimming: 1 base; junction bases outside the gene matches: 1. Germline V gene lookup returns CDR1 SGHTA and CDR2 FQGNSA. This CDR3 contains 15 residues. The CDR3 DNA follows: TGTGCCAGCAGCTGGGGACAGGGGAACACCGGGGAGCTGTTTTTT. It codes for CASSWGQGNTGELFF.

The rearrangement links TRBV5-1 to TRBJ1-2, with D maybe TRBD1 (6 bases). The CDR3 has 15 residues. Looked up from germline, CDR1 is SGHRS and CDR2 is YFSETQ. V was trimmed by 0 bases and J by 0 bases, leaving 9 bases between them. The CDR3 nucleotides read TGCGCCAGCAGCTTGGCCAGGGGACCTAACTATGGCTACACCTTC. This translates into CASSLARGPNYGYTF.

V and J are TRBV7-8 and TRBJ2-6; D remains unclear. The CDR3 loop spans 19 amino acids. CDR1 is SGHVS and CDR2 is FQNEAQ in the germline V gene. The V and J ends lost 2 bases and 4 bases respectively, with 21 bases between them. The CDR3, as DNA: TGTGCCAGCAGCTTACGGTCCGAATTAGGGCGTTTCGGGGCCAACGTCCTGACTTTC. Encoded protein: CASSLRSELGRFGANVLTF.

The chain recombines TRBV18 with TRBJ2-6; TRBD1 agrees at 7 bases. This CDR3 has 17 residues. The V gene's germline CDR1 is KGHSH and CDR2 LQKENI. V shed 1 base, J shed 1 base, and the junction held 4 bases outside the gene matches. The DNA for the CDR3 is TGTGCCAGCTCACCACTTCAACAGGGGTCTGGGGCCAACGTCCTGACTTTC. It codes for CASSPLQQGSGANVLTF.

V usage is TRBV29-1 and J usage is TRBJ2-7; either TRBD1 or TRBD2 may supply D (5 bases each). V was trimmed by 0 bases and J by 0 bases, leaving 15 bases between them. The germline gives CDR1 SQVTM, CDR2 ANQGSEA. The CDR3 extends over 16 amino acids. CDR3 region: CSVEDLGGLSSYEQYF. CDR3 coding DNA: TGCAGCGTTGAAGATCTTGGGGGTTTGAGCTCCTACGAGCAGTACTTC.

The chain links TRBV5-1 to TRBJ2-3; perhaps D is TRBD1 or TRBD2 (5 bases each). CDR1 and CDR2 (germline): SGHRS, YFSETQ. The CDR3 totals 15 residues. Trimming shortened V by 1 base and J by 0 bases, and 9 bases separated the two germline ends. This CDR3 reads CASSLNGASTDTQYF. CDR3 bases: TGCGCCAGCAGCTTGAACGGGGCTAGCACAGATACGCAGTATTTT.

The gene calls are TRBV5-5 and TRBJ1-5, with D possibly TRBD1 on 5 matching bases. CDR3 length equals 14 residues. The V gene lost 0 bases and the J gene lost 2 bases, with 6 bases spanning the gap. Germline loops: CDR1 SGHKS, CDR2 YYEKEE (reference sequence). CDR3 region: CASSLEGGNQPQHF. CDR3 nucleotide sequence: TGTGCCAGCAGCTTGGAAGGGGGCAATCAGCCCCAGCATTTT.

About this clone: Additional DNA sequences in this sample encode the identical CDR3. CDR3: CASSLDTRTDTQYF. As DNA, the CDR3 is TGCGCCAGCAGCTTGGACACACGCACAGATACGCAGTATTTT. This sequence joins TRBV5-1 and TRBJ2-3, with D unclear. This CDR3 spans 14 amino acids. Germline V gives CDR1 SGHRS, CDR2 YFSETQ. V lost 0 bases and J 1 base, leaving 6 bases between the germline ends.

The chain has TRBV11-2 and TRBJ2-7; TRBD1 is a possible D gene (6 bases). Germline CDR1 is SGHAT and CDR2 is FQNNGV. This CDR3 is 15 amino acids long. The V and J ends lost 5 bases and 3 bases respectively, with 17 bases between them. The CDR3 DNA sequence: TGTGCCAGCAGCCCCGTATCCACAGGGAGCTACGAGCAGTACTTC. It codes for CASSPVSTGSYEQYF.

This chain joins TRBV28 and TRBJ2-1; possible D gene TRBD1, 5 bases. With 6 bases removed from V and 2 bases from J, the gap between germline ends came to 11 bases. Germline CDR1 MDHEN, CDR2 SYDVKM. There are 14 residues in the CDR3. This CDR3 reads CASRGGHTYNEQFF. The DNA for the CDR3 is TGTGCCAGCAGGGGCGGACACACCTACAATGAGCAGTTCTTC.